Below, one TCR beta chain is given with its context. Every patient relapsed after autologous stem cell transplantation, and brentuximab vedotin exposure varied. Trimming took 0 bases from V and 2 from J, leaving 5 bases between them. In germline, CDR1 is MNHEY, CDR2 SVGAGI. This CDR3 region has 14 residues. TCRdb's copy holds only in-frame clones and misses some; the assay was immunoSEQ multiplex PCR. The repertoire has 95,000 to 120,000 clones, nearly 90% of them found once; the top ten carry approximately 20%. The data were taken from a study of PD-1 blockade in classical Hodgkin lymphoma. The sample here was peripheral blood mononuclear cells (PBMCs), taken before the second cycle of nivolumab. The TCR comes from a human donor with classical Hodgkin lymphoma. The chain is built from TRBV6-5 and TRBJ1-5; unclear D gene. The CDR3 sequence: CASSYSEGNQPQHF. The DNA of the CDR3 is TGTGCCAGCAGTTACTCAGAGGGCAATCAGCCCCAGCATTTT.